The sequence of this T cell receptor (beta chain) was determined in a study of T cells in women clearing cervical HPV infection. Across the whole study: Only a few women had HLA typing results available. Study-wide points: CIN3+ cases had significantly higher TCR richness than controls; evenness did not differ. TRBV6-7 abundance was lower in cases than controls (around 0.1% versus 0.15%).

To note about this clone: Its antigen remains unidentified. The sequenced fragment ends 3 residues before the CDR3 boundary, so the rest is inferred from the germline J gene.

The table came from immunoSEQ multiplex PCR; TCRdb's copy has only in-frame clones and leaves some out. Its table lists about 23,000 clones. The CDR3 loop spans 15 amino acids. Germline loops: CDR1 SGHTA, CDR2 FQGTGA. The source of this sequence is a woman between 18 and 70 years old with a cervical HPV16 infection that either progressed to CIN3+ or cleared (not recorded which). Material for sequencing was blood buffy coat. This sequence joins TRBV7-3 and TRBJ1-2; no firm D call. The CDR3 here is CASSPNGQSTDTYTF. CDR3 bases read: TGTGCCAGCAGCCCGAATGGGCAGAGCACAGATACC. Supplemented by reference TRBV7-3 and TRBJ1-2, the full variable domain reads GAGVSQTPSNKVTEKGKYVELRCDPISGHTALYWYRQSLGQGPEFLIYFQGTGAADDSGLPNDRFFAVRPEGSVSTLKIQRTERGDSAVYLCASSPNGQSTDTYTFGSGTRLTVV.